The 9 T cell receptor beta chains below were found in one sample sequenced in a study of shared clonotypes between healthy human individuals. The protocol was immunoSEQ multiplex PCR, while the TCRdb copy is restricted to in-frame clones and leaves out a portion. The sample shows about 2 million clones, about 94% of them seen only once. Terminally differentiated effector memory CD45RA+ cells were left out of the naive CD8 fraction, which was CD45RO-negative and positively selected for CCR7. The material sequenced was naive CD8+ T cells sorted from blood. The receptors here all came from a man younger than 30 in good health.

This chain links TRBV9 with TRBJ2-1; TRBD1 is a possible D gene (6 bases). V was clipped by 0 bases and J by 6 bases, with 10 bases between them. Germline CDR1 SGDLS, CDR2 YYNGEE. The CDR3 length is 14 residues. CDR3 in amino acids: CASSVARGGNEQFF. The CDR3, as DNA: TGTGCCAGCAGCGTAGCTAGAGGGGGCAATGAGCAGTTCTTC.

This chain joins TRBV9 and TRBJ2-7; 11 nucleotides match TRBD1. Germline V gene lookup returns CDR1 SGDLS and CDR2 YYNGEE. The CDR3 covers 15 residues. V dropped 0 bases and J dropped 6; count of bases not matched to a gene: 5. CDR3 in DNA: TGTGCCAGCAGCGTAGCTATGGACAGGGGGCCCGAGCAGTACTTC. It is translated as CASSVAMDRGPEQYF.

The chain carries TRBV29-1 and TRBJ1-4, with D perhaps TRBD1 (5 bases). The germline V gene encodes CDR1 SQVTM and CDR2 ANQGSEA. The CDR3 runs to 15 residues. V lost 7 bases, J lost 0 bases, and 15 bases lay in between. In DNA form, the CDR3 reads TGCAGCGCCCGAGACAGCGAAACAACTAATGAAAAACTGTTTTTT. As protein: CSARDSETTNEKLFF.

V usage is TRBV29-1 and J usage is TRBJ2-2; 9 nucleotides align to TRBD1. Germline CDR1 SQVTM, CDR2 ANQGSEA. CDR3 length: 14 amino acids. After removal of 6 bases from V and 5 bases from J, the junction contained 7 bases not matched to a gene. The CDR3 nucleotides are TGCAGCGTGCCGGGACAGGGAATTACCGGGGAGCTGTTTTTT. This codes for CSVPGQGITGELFF.

J is TRBJ2-3 and V is TRBV11-2; 9 nucleotides match TRBD2. Trimming cost V 5 bases and J 6 bases; bases outside gene matches: 9. CDR3 length equals 15 residues. The germline V gene encodes CDR1 SGHAT and CDR2 FQNNGV. Here the CDR3 reads CASSPSGESMDTQYF. CDR3 coding DNA: TGTGCCAGCAGCCCTAGCGGGGAGAGTATGGATACGCAGTATTTT.

The sample holds one count of this clone. The chain combines TRBV4-1 with TRBJ1-1, with 7 bases aligning to TRBD1. Per germline, CDR1 MGHRA and CDR2 YSYEKL. Trimming took 0 bases from V and 8 from J; bases not matched to a gene: 9. The CDR3 is 15 amino acids. This CDR3 is CASSQERQGMSEAFF. The CDR3 DNA sequence: TGCGCCAGCAGCCAAGAGCGACAGGGAATGTCGGAAGCTTTCTTT.

The chain recombines TRBV13 with TRBJ2-5, with 8 bases matching TRBD2. The germline V gene has CDR1 PRHDT and CDR2 FYEKMQ (reference sequence). Trimming took 4 bases from V and 2 from J; bases not matched to a gene: 3. This CDR3 has 14 amino acids. This CDR3 is CASSSLAGQETQYF. CDR3 sequence (DNA): TGTGCCAGCAGCTCGTTAGCGGGACAAGAGACCCAGTACTTC.

The gene calls are TRBV7-8 and TRBJ1-3; D call uncertain. The CDR3 sequence is 15 residues long. The V gene lost 2 bases and the J gene lost 3 bases, with 11 bases spanning the gap. Germline assignment: CDR1 SGHVS and CDR2 FQNEAQ. CDR3: CASSLSGQNGNTIYF. The DNA of the CDR3 is TGTGCCAGCAGCTTATCTGGGCAGAATGGAAACACCATATATTTT. The variable domain in full, with the rest retrieved from reference TRBV7-8 and TRBJ1-3, is GAGVSQSPRYKVAKRGQDVALRCDPISGHVSLFWYQQALGQGPEFLTYFQNEAQLDKSGLPSDRFFAERPEGSVSTLKIQRTQQEDSAVYLCASSLSGQNGNTIYFGEGSWLTVV.

The chain combines TRBV10-1 with TRBJ1-1, with D uncertain. CDR3 length: 14 amino acids. Trimming stripped 0 bases from V and 2 bases from J, with 7 bases between. The germline gives CDR1 WNHNN, CDR2 SYGVQD (reference sequence). The CDR3 nucleotides are TGCGCCAGCAGTGAGTCCGGGGATAACACTGAAGCTTTCTTT. It specifies CASSESGDNTEAFF.